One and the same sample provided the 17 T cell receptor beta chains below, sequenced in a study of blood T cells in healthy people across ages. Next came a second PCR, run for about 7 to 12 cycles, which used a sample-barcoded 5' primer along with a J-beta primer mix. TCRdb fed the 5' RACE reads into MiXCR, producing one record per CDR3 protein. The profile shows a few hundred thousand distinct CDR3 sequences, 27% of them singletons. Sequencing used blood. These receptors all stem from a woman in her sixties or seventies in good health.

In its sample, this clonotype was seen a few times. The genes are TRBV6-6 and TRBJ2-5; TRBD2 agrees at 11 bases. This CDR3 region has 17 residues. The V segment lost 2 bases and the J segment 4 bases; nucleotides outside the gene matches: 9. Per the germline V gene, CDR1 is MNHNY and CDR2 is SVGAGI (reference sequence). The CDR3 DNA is TGTGCCAGCAGTTACCCCCCGGGTAGCGGGGGGGCAGAGACCCAGTACTTC. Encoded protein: CASSYPPGSGGAETQYF.

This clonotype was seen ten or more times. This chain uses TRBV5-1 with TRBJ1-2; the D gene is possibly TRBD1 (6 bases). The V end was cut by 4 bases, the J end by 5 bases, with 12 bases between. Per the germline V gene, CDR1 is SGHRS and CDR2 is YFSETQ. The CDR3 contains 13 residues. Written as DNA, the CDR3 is TGCGCCAGCAGCCTGGGACAAGAGTATGGCTACACCTTC. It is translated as CASSLGQEYGYTF.

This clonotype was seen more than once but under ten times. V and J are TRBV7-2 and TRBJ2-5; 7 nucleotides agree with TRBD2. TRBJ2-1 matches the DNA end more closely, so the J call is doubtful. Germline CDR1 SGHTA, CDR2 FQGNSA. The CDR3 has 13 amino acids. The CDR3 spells CASSLGSGVEQFF. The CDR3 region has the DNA TGTGCCAGCAGCTTAGGGAGCGGGGTTGAGCAGTTCTTC.

CDR3 DNA sequence: TGTGCCAGCAGCCATTCGCCGTCCGATGAGCAGTTCTTC. This translates into CASSHSPSDEQFF. The gene calls are TRBV4-2 and TRBJ2-1; D is uncertain. This CDR3 contains 13 residues. The germline V gene encodes CDR1 LGHNA and CDR2 YNFKEQ. Trimming took off 3 bases at V and 8 bases at J, with 11 bases between the two ends.

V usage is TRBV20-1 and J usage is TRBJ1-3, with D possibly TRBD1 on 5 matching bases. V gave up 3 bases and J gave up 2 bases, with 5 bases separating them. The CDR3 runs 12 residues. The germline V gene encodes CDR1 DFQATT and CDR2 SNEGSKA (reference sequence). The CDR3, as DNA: TGCAGTGCTAGGGGGGCTGGAAACACCATATATTTT. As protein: CSARGAGNTIYF.

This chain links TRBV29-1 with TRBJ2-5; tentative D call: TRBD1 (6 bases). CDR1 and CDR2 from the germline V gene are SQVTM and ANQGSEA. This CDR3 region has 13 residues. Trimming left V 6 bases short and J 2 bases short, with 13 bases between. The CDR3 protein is CSVHGGQQETQYF. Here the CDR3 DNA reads TGCAGCGTCCACGGTGGACAGCAAGAGACCCAGTACTTC. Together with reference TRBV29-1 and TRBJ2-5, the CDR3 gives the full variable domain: SAVISQKPSRDICQRGTSLTIQCQVDSQVTMMFWYRQQPGQSLTLIATANQGSEATYESGFVIDKFPISRPNLTFSTLTVSNMSPEDSSIYLCSVHGGQQETQYFGPGTRLLVL.

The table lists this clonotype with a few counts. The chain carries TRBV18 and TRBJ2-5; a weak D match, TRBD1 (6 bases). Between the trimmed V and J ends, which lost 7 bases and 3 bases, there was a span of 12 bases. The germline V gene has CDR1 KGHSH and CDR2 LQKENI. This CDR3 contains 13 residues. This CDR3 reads CASYKRQEETQYF. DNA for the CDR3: TGTGCCAGCTATAAAAGACAGGAAGAGACCCAGTACTTC.

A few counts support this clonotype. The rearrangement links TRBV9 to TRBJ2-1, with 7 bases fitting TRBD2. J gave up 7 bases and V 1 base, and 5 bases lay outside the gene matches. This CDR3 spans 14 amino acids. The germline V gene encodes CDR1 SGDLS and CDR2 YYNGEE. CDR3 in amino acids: CASSVSGGSNEQFF. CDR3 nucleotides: TGTGCCAGCAGCGTATCCGGGGGGAGTAATGAGCAGTTCTTC.

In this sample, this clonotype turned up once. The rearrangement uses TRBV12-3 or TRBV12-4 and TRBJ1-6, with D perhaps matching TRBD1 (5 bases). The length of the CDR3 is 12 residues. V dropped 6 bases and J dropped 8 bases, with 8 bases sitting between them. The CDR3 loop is CASRGRDSPLHF. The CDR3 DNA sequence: TGTGCCAGCAGGGGCAGGGATTCACCCCTCCACTTT.

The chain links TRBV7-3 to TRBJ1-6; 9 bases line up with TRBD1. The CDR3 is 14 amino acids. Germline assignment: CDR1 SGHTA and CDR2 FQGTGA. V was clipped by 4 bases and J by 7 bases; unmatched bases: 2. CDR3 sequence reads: CASSSTGGNSPLHF. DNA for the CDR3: TGTGCCAGCAGCTCGACAGGGGGGAATTCACCCCTCCACTTT.

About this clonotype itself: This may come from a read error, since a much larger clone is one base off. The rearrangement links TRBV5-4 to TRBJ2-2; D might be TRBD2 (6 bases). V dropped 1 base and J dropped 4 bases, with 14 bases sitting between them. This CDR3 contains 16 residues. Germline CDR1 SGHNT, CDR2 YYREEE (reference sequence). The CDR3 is CASSLSRGASTGELFF. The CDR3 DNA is TGTGCCAGCAGCTTGTCCCGCGGGGCGAGCACCGGGGAGCTGTTTTTT.

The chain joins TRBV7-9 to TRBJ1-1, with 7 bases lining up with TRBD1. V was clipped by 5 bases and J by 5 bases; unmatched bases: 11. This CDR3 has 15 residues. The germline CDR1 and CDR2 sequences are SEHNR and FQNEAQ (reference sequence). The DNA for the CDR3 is TGTGCCAGCAGCAAACAGGGGTCTTTTGTGACTGAAGCTTTCTTT. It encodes CASSKQGSFVTEAFF.

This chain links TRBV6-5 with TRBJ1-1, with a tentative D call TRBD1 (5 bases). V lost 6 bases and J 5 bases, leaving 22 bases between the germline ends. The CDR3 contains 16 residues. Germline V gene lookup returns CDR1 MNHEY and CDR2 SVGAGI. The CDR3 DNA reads TGTGCCAGCAGACGACGGATTGAGGGGATGGGGACTGAAGCTTTCTTT. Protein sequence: CASRRRIEGMGTEAFF.

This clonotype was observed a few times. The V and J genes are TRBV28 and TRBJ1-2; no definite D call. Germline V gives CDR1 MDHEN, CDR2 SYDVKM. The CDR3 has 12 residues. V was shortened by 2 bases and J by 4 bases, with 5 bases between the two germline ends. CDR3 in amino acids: CASSLISYGYTF. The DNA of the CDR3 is TGTGCCAGCAGTTTAATTAGCTATGGCTACACCTTC.

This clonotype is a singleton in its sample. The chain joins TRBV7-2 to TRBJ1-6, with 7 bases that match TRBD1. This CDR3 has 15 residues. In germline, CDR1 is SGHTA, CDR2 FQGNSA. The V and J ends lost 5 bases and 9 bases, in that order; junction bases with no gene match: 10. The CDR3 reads CASSPLPGTVSPLHF. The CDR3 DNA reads TGTGCCAGCAGCCCACTCCCCGGGACAGTTTCACCCCTCCACTTT.

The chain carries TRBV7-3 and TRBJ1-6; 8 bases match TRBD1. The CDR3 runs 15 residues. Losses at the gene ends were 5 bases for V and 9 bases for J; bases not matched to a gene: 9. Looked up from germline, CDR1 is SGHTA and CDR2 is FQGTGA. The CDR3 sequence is CASSRSGGEGSPLHF. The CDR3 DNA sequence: TGTGCCAGCAGCAGATCAGGGGGCGAGGGTTCACCCCTCCACTTT.

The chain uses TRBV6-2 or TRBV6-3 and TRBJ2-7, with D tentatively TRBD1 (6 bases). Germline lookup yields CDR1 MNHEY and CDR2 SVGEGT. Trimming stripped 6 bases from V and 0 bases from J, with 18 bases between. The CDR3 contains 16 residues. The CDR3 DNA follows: TGTGCCAGCAGGGGAAATCGACGGACAGCCTCCTACGAGCAGTACTTC. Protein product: CASRGNRRTASYEQYF.